This record concerns one T cell receptor beta chain sequence. Germline V lookup: CDR1 LNHDA, CDR2 SQIVND (reference sequence). The CDR3 contains 16 residues. V lost 5 bases and J lost 4; bases outside the gene matches: 10. This sample is part of a study of blood T cell repertoires in COVID-19. The repertoire was sequenced with immunoSEQ multiplex PCR; TCRdb's copy has only in-frame clones and lacks some. This sample has tens of thousands of clones, with roughly 74% found just once. This rearrangement joins TRBV19 to TRBJ1-2; 10 positions match TRBD1. This sequence originates from a man between 65 and 79 years old with COVID-19, enrolled during active disease. The sample taken for sequencing was peripheral blood. In DNA form, the CDR3 reads TGTGCCAGTAGTGGACCCGGGACAGGGGATCCCTATGGCTACACCTTC. It is translated as CASSGPGTGDPYGYTF. Full variable domain (outside the CDR3, taken from reference TRBV19 and TRBJ1-2): DGGITQSPKYLFRKEGQNVTLSCEQNLNHDAMYWYRQDPGQGLRLIYYSQIVNDFQKGDIAEGYSVSREKKESFPLTVTSAQKNPTAFYLCASSGPGTGDPYGYTFGSGTRLTVV.